This is a list of T cell receptor beta chains from one sample in a study of cytomegalovirus exposure and HLA in healthy donors. Generated by immunoSEQ multiplex PCR, the TCRdb table keeps only in-frame clones and is missing some. The table shows roughly 220,000 clones, with 75% to 85% occurring only once. Specimen: PBMCs. These receptors all come from a woman aged 40 to 50 in good health and CMV-seronegative. Each CDR3 is given with its conserved first and last residue. The D gene is left open where the match is weak. Not all rows give a size; the values are once, few, many and, for expanded clones, a class.

D: TRBD1
size: NA
V: TRBV4-1
J: TRBJ1-1
CDR3: CASSPRTGDHTEAFF
DNA: TGCGCCAGCAGCCCTAGGACAGGGGATCACACTGAAGCTTTCTTT

D: TRBD2
size: NA
V: TRBV10-3
J: TRBJ2-2
CDR3: CATLSGTSGRTGELFF
DNA: TGTGCCACCCTATCCGGGACTAGCGGGAGGACCGGGGAGCTGTTTTTT

D: NA
size: NA
V: TRBV27
J: TRBJ1-5
CDR3: CASSLSGALNQPQHF
DNA: TGTGCCAGCAGTTTATCAGGGGCCCTTAATCAGCCCCAGCATTTT

D: NA
size: NA
V: TRBV10-2
J: TRBJ1-2
CDR3: CASRENQGGGGYTF
DNA: TGCGCCAGCAGAGAAAACCAAGGGGGGGGCGGCTACACCTTC

D: TRBD1
size: NA
V: TRBV30
J: TRBJ1-2
CDR3: CAWRGQGVRYGYTF
DNA: TGTGCCTGGAGGGGACAGGGGGTTCGCTATGGCTACACCTTC

D: NA
size: NA
V: TRBV4-1
J: TRBJ1-2
CDR3: CASGRGRFYGYTF
DNA: TGCGCCAGCGGAAGGGGGAGATTCTATGGCTACACCTTC

D: NA
size: NA
V: TRBV29-1
J: TRBJ2-4
CDR3: CSVVRGENIQYF
DNA: TGCAGCGTTGTCAGGGGGGAAAACATTCAGTACTTC

D: NA
size: NA
V: TRBV6-5
J: TRBJ1-1
CDR3: CASSYDTGGGTEAFF
DNA: TGTGCCAGCAGTTACGATACGGGCGGGGGCACTGAAGCTTTCTTT

D: NA
size: NA
V: TRBV2
J: TRBJ1-1
CDR3: CASSEQGLGRNTEAFF
DNA: TGTGCCAGCAGTGAACAGGGGCTTGGCCGGAACACTGAAGCTTTCTTT

D: TRBD1
size: few
V: TRBV2
J: TRBJ2-1
CDR3: CASMRDRSYNEQFF
DNA: TGTGCCAGCATGAGGGACAGATCCTACAATGAGCAGTTCTTC

D: TRBD2
size: few
V: TRBV15
J: TRBJ2-1
CDR3: CATSWGLAGGALVNNEQFF
DNA: TGTGCCACCAGCTGGGGACTAGCGGGAGGTGCTTTGGTTAACAATGAGCAGTTCTTC

D: NA
size: NA
V: TRBV28
J: TRBJ2-7
CDR3: CASSLSNSEQYF
DNA: TGTGCCAGCAGTTTATCCAATAGCGAGCAGTACTTC

D: NA
size: NA
V: TRBV28
J: TRBJ1-1
CDR3: CASRDVGAAFF
DNA: TGTGCCAGCAGGGATGTGGGGGCAGCTTTCTTT

D: TRBD2
size: NA
V: TRBV29-1
J: TRBJ2-1
CDR3: CSVWAGGMYNEQFF
DNA: TGCAGCGTTTGGGCGGGAGGTATGTACAATGAGCAGTTCTTC

D: NA
size: NA
V: TRBV10-3
J: TRBJ1-1
CDR3: CAISVNGRNTEAFF
DNA: TGTGCCATCAGTGTAAATGGGAGGAACACTGAAGCTTTCTTT

D: TRBD2
size: NA
V: TRBV29-1
J: TRBJ2-1
CDR3: CTVRGGLDYNEQFF
DNA: TGCACCGTCCGCGGGGGGCTAGACTACAATGAGCAGTTCTTC

D: NA
size: NA
V: TRBV4-1
J: TRBJ1-5
CDR3: CASSQGRGGQPQHF
DNA: TGCGCCAGCAGCCAAGGAAGGGGCGGACAGCCCCAGCATTTT